This T cell receptor (beta chain) emerged from a study of shared clonotypes between healthy human individuals. CD45RA-negative memory and CD45RA+ naive subsets were split from the CD4+ cells. Using immunoSEQ multiplex PCR, the repertoire was profiled, and TCRdb retains in-frame clones only, with some absent. The sample has roughly 2 million clones, 90% to 96% seen once. Trimming at V came to 1 base and at J to 5 bases, leaving 9 bases not matched to a gene. This CDR3 is built from 16 residues. Germline assignment: CDR1 LNHDA and CDR2 SQIVND (reference sequence). The sequence was obtained from a man between 18 and 29 years old in good health. Sequences were obtained from naive CD4+ T cells sorted from blood. Indicated subset: CD45RA+ positively selected. This chain uses TRBV19 with TRBJ2-5, with 8 bases matching TRBD2. As DNA, the CDR3 is TGTGCCAGTAGTATAGCGGGAGGGCCTAGGTGGGAGACCCAGTACTTC. This translates into CASSIAGGPRWETQYF.